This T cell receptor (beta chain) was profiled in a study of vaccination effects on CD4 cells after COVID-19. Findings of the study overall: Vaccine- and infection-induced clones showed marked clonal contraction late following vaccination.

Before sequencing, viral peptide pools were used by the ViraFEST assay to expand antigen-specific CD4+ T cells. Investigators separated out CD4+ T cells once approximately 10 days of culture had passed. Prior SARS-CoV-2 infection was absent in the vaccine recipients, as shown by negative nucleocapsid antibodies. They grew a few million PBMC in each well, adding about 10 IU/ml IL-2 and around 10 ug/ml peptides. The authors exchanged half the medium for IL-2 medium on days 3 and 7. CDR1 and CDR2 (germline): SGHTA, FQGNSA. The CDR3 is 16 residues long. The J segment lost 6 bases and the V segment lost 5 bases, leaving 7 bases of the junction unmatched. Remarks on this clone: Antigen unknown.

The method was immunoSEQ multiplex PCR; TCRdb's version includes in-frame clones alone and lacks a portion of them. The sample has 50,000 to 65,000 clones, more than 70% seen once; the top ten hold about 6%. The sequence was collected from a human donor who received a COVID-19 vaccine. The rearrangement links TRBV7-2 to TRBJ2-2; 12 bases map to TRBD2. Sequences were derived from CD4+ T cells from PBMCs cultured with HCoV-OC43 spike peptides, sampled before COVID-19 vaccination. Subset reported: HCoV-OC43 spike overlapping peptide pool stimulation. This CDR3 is CASSQTLAGGPGELFF. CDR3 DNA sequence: TGTGCCAGCAGCCAAACTCTAGCGGGGGGGCCCGGGGAGCTGTTTTTT. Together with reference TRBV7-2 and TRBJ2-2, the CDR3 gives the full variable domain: GAGVSQSPSNKVTEKGKDVELRCDPISGHTALYWYRQSLGQGLEFLIYFQGNSAPDKSGLPSDRFSAERTGGSVSTLTIQRTQQEDSAVYLCASSQTLAGGPGELFFGEGSRLTVL.